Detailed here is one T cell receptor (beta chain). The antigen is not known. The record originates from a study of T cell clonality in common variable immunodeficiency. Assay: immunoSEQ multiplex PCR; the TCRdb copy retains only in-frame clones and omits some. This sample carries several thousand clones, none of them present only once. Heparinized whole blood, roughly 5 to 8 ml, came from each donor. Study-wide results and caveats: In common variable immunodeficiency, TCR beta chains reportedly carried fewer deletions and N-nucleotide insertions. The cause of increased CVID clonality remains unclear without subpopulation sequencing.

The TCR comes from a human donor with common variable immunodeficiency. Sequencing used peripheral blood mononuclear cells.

The CDR3 here is CASSSPTSGAYEQYF. The covered CDR3 bases are TGTGCCAGCAGCTCTCCGACTAGCGGGGCCTACGAG. The chain recombines TRBV7-2 with TRBJ2-7; 11 positions match TRBD2. The CDR3 end is not reached by the read, which stops 3 residues before it; the germline J gene fills it in. This CDR3 contains 15 residues. V lost 4 bases to trimming and J lost 2 bases; unmatched junction nucleotides: 4. CDR1 is SGHTA and CDR2 is FQGNSA in the germline V gene.